The rows below give T cell receptor beta chains drawn from one sample of a study of T cell clones after liver transplantation. Method: immunoSEQ multiplex PCR; TCRdb's copy keeps in-frame clones and lacks some. The sample records tens of thousands of clones, roughly 83% being singletons. The source material was CD4+ T cells from blood, sampled at the 22-month timepoint. These TCRs come from a human patient who received a liver transplant. Some T cells may possibly be graft donor cells. CDR3s include the opening cysteine and the closing phenylalanine or tryptophan. Fields, in order: J gene, clone size, V gene, D gene, CDR3 protein, CDR3 DNA. A D gene is named only where the DNA matches it firmly. The listing skips clone size in some rows; elsewhere it reads once, few, many or a size class.

j_gene: TRBJ2-3
abundance: once
v_gene: TRBV7-9
d_gene: -
CDR3aa: CASRSKVNTDTQYF
CDR3nt: TGTGCCAGCAGGTCTAAAGTAAACACAGATACGCAGTATTTT

j_gene: TRBJ2-7
abundance: -
v_gene: TRBV25-1
d_gene: -
CDR3aa: CASSADRPSGEQYF
CDR3nt: TGTGCCAGCAGTGCCGACAGGCCGTCGGGCGAGCAGTACTTC

j_gene: TRBJ2-7
abundance: -
v_gene: TRBV7-9
d_gene: -
CDR3aa: CASSSFVARSYEQYF
CDR3nt: TGTGCCAGCAGCTCCTTTGTGGCCAGATCCTACGAGCAGTACTTC

j_gene: TRBJ2-2
abundance: few
v_gene: TRBV5-1
d_gene: TRBD1
CDR3aa: CASSKGAGTTGELFF
CDR3nt: TGCGCCAGCAGCAAGGGGGCCGGTACCACCGGGGAGCTGTTTTTT

j_gene: TRBJ1-2
abundance: -
v_gene: TRBV5-6
d_gene: TRBD1
CDR3aa: CASSVQGAVYGYTF
CDR3nt: TGTGCCAGCAGCGTACAGGGGGCGGTCTATGGCTACACCTTC

j_gene: TRBJ1-5
abundance: -
v_gene: TRBV5-1
d_gene: -
CDR3aa: CASSALGGNQPQHF
CDR3nt: TGCGCCAGCAGCGCTCTGGGGGGCAACCAGCCCCAGCATTTT

j_gene: TRBJ2-4
abundance: once
v_gene: TRBV19
d_gene: TRBD2
CDR3aa: CASGTSGRSKNIQYF
CDR3nt: TGTGCCAGTGGGACTAGCGGGAGGTCAAAAAACATTCAGTACTTC

j_gene: TRBJ1-3
abundance: -
v_gene: TRBV18
d_gene: -
CDR3aa: CASSPLTDSGNTIYF
CDR3nt: TGTGCCAGCTCACCCTTGACAGACTCTGGAAACACCATATATTTT

j_gene: TRBJ2-5
abundance: -
v_gene: TRBV5-1
d_gene: TRBD2
CDR3aa: CASSKTSSTETQYF
CDR3nt: TGCGCCAGCAGCAAGACTAGCTCGACGGAGACCCAGTACTTC

j_gene: TRBJ1-1
abundance: -
v_gene: TRBV7-2
d_gene: -
CDR3aa: CASSLMPGTEAFF
CDR3nt: TGTGCCAGCAGCTTAATGCCGGGCACTGAAGCTTTCTTT

j_gene: TRBJ1-6
abundance: -
v_gene: TRBV7-9
d_gene: -
CDR3aa: CASVRIRTDNSPLHF
CDR3nt: TGTGCCAGCGTCAGAATTCGGACAGACAATTCACCCCTCCACTTT

j_gene: TRBJ1-2
abundance: -
v_gene: TRBV9
d_gene: -
CDR3aa: CASSVEPYRVGGGYTF
CDR3nt: TGTGCCAGCAGCGTAGAGCCCTACAGGGTGGGCGGAGGCTACACCTTC

j_gene: TRBJ2-5
abundance: -
v_gene: TRBV7-9
d_gene: -
CDR3aa: CASSPEGHTKGETQYF
CDR3nt: TGTGCCAGCAGCCCCGAGGGCCACACGAAGGGAGAGACCCAGTACTTC

j_gene: TRBJ2-7
abundance: -
v_gene: TRBV11-2
d_gene: -
CDR3aa: CASSLRVSGLSYEQYF
CDR3nt: TGTGCCAGCAGCTTAAGGGTTAGCGGCCTCTCCTACGAGCAGTACTTC

j_gene: TRBJ2-2
abundance: -
v_gene: TRBV28
d_gene: -
CDR3aa: CASSLERTGELFF
CDR3nt: TGTGCCAGCAGTTTGGAGCGGACCGGGGAGCTGTTTTTT

j_gene: TRBJ2-7
abundance: -
v_gene: TRBV29-1
d_gene: -
CDR3aa: CSVGKGSTYEQYF
CDR3nt: TGCAGCGTTGGTAAGGGATCAACCTACGAGCAGTACTTC

j_gene: TRBJ2-6
abundance: -
v_gene: TRBV27
d_gene: TRBD1
CDR3aa: CASSWRQGAGANVLTF
CDR3nt: TGTGCCAGCAGTTGGCGACAGGGGGCTGGGGCCAACGTCCTGACTTTC

j_gene: TRBJ1-2
abundance: -
v_gene: TRBV18
d_gene: -
CDR3aa: CASSRDPNYGYTF
CDR3nt: TGTGCCAGCTCCCGGGACCCAAACTATGGCTACACCTTC

j_gene: TRBJ2-3
abundance: -
v_gene: TRBV13
d_gene: -
CDR3aa: CASSFRDTQYF
CDR3nt: TGTGCCAGCAGCTTCAGAGATACGCAGTATTTT

j_gene: TRBJ2-3
abundance: -
v_gene: TRBV28
d_gene: -
CDR3aa: CASSLRSGADTQYF
CDR3nt: TGTGCCAGCAGTCTTAGGTCGGGCGCAGATACGCAGTATTTT

j_gene: TRBJ2-7
abundance: -
v_gene: TRBV29-1
d_gene: TRBD1
CDR3aa: CSVAGQESSYEQYF
CDR3nt: TGCAGCGTCGCCGGACAGGAAAGCTCCTACGAGCAGTACTTC

j_gene: TRBJ2-3
abundance: -
v_gene: TRBV11-3
d_gene: -
CDR3aa: CASSPGREGDTDTQYF
CDR3nt: TGTGCCAGCAGCCCCGGACGGGAAGGAGACACAGATACGCAGTATTTT

j_gene: TRBJ2-1
abundance: -
v_gene: TRBV6-1
d_gene: -
CDR3aa: CASSGRAGVFDEQFF
CDR3nt: TGTGCCAGCAGTGGTAGAGCAGGGGTGTTCGATGAGCAGTTCTTC

j_gene: TRBJ2-3
abundance: -
v_gene: TRBV5-1
d_gene: -
CDR3aa: CASSLGGVGDTQYF
CDR3nt: TGCGCCAGCAGCTTGGGTGGAGTCGGAGATACGCAGTATTTT

j_gene: TRBJ1-1
abundance: -
v_gene: TRBV18
d_gene: TRBD1
CDR3aa: CASGQGEAFF
CDR3nt: TGTGCCAGCGGACAGGGTGAAGCTTTCTTT

j_gene: TRBJ1-3
abundance: once
v_gene: TRBV19
d_gene: -
CDR3aa: CASSPLGPSSSGNTIYF
CDR3nt: TGTGCCAGTAGCCCTTTAGGACCGTCGAGCTCTGGAAACACCATATATTTT

j_gene: TRBJ2-3
abundance: few
v_gene: TRBV4-2
d_gene: TRBD2
CDR3aa: CASSQNPGLAGDTQYF
CDR3nt: TGTGCCAGCAGCCAGAACCCTGGACTAGCGGGAGATACGCAGTATTTT

j_gene: TRBJ2-6
abundance: -
v_gene: TRBV6-5
d_gene: -
CDR3aa: CATRGGSGANVLTF
CDR3nt: TGTGCCACGCGAGGGGGCTCTGGGGCCAACGTCCTGACTTTC

j_gene: TRBJ1-1
abundance: once
v_gene: TRBV10-3
d_gene: -
CDR3aa: CAISEGTLILRGAFF
CDR3nt: TGTGCCATCAGTGAGGGGACACTTATCTTACGGGGAGCTTTCTTT

j_gene: TRBJ1-1
abundance: -
v_gene: TRBV29-1
d_gene: -
CDR3aa: CSVGGLYNTEAFF
CDR3nt: TGCAGCGTTGGTGGACTCTACAACACTGAAGCTTTCTTT

j_gene: TRBJ1-2
abundance: -
v_gene: TRBV6-5
d_gene: -
CDR3aa: CATHQWGLDGYTF
CDR3nt: TGTGCCACCCACCAGTGGGGGCTGGATGGCTACACCTTC

j_gene: TRBJ2-7
abundance: -
v_gene: TRBV11-2
d_gene: TRBD1
CDR3aa: CASSFRTGGYEQYF
CDR3nt: TGTGCCAGCAGCTTCCGGACAGGGGGCTACGAGCAGTACTTC

j_gene: TRBJ1-5
abundance: -
v_gene: TRBV5-1
d_gene: -
CDR3aa: CASSPTAGGNQPQHF
CDR3nt: TGCGCCAGCAGCCCTACGGCGGGGGGCAATCAGCCCCAGCATTTT

j_gene: TRBJ2-2
abundance: -
v_gene: TRBV9
d_gene: TRBD1
CDR3aa: CASSETGAPPGELFF
CDR3nt: TGTGCCAGCAGCGAGACAGGGGCTCCTCCCGGGGAGCTGTTTTTT

j_gene: TRBJ2-2
abundance: -
v_gene: TRBV19
d_gene: TRBD2
CDR3aa: CASSMTSGRNTGELFF
CDR3nt: TGTGCCAGTAGTATGACTAGCGGGAGAAACACCGGGGAGCTGTTTTTT

j_gene: TRBJ2-2
abundance: -
v_gene: TRBV6-1
d_gene: TRBD1
CDR3aa: CASSDRGQGGELFF
CDR3nt: TGTGCCAGCAGTGACAGGGGGCAAGGCGGGGAGCTGTTTTTT

j_gene: TRBJ1-6
abundance: -
v_gene: TRBV27
d_gene: TRBD1
CDR3aa: CASQGGERNSPLHF
CDR3nt: TGTGCCAGCCAGGGGGGAGAGAGGAATTCACCCCTCCACTTT

j_gene: TRBJ1-1
abundance: few
v_gene: TRBV7-9
d_gene: -
CDR3aa: CASSPQSTDANTEAFF
CDR3nt: TGTGCCAGCAGCCCCCAATCGACAGACGCGAACACTGAAGCTTTCTTT

j_gene: TRBJ2-7
abundance: -
v_gene: TRBV5-1
d_gene: -
CDR3aa: CASSANREGYEQYF
CDR3nt: TGCGCCAGCAGCGCCAACAGGGAGGGCTACGAGCAGTACTTC

j_gene: TRBJ1-3
abundance: -
v_gene: TRBV6-6
d_gene: -
CDR3aa: CASGMAEGGNGNTIYF
CDR3nt: TGTGCCAGCGGCATGGCTGAGGGGGGGAATGGAAACACCATATATTTT

j_gene: TRBJ2-5
abundance: -
v_gene: TRBV6-1
d_gene: TRBD2
CDR3aa: CASSGRTSRLPNF
CDR3nt: TGTGCCAGCAGTGGTAGGACTAGCCGACTTCCCAACTTC

j_gene: TRBJ1-4
abundance: -
v_gene: TRBV5-8
d_gene: TRBD1
CDR3aa: CASSPGRGRVPEKLFF
CDR3nt: TGTGCCAGCAGCCCGGGGAGGGGGCGGGTGCCGGAAAAACTGTTTTTT

j_gene: TRBJ2-3
abundance: -
v_gene: TRBV29-1
d_gene: TRBD1
CDR3aa: CSFTTGVADTQYF
CDR3nt: TGCAGCTTCACGACAGGGGTGGCAGATACGCAGTATTTT

j_gene: TRBJ2-7
abundance: -
v_gene: TRBV7-2
d_gene: TRBD1
CDR3aa: CASSASGDRGHYF
CDR3nt: TGTGCCAGCAGCGCCTCAGGGGACAGGGGGCATTACTTC

j_gene: TRBJ2-7
abundance: few
v_gene: TRBV5-8
d_gene: -
CDR3aa: CASSRHPRQTYEQYF
CDR3nt: TGTGCCAGCAGCCGTCACCCGCGGCAGACCTACGAGCAGTACTTC

j_gene: TRBJ2-1
abundance: -
v_gene: TRBV7-2
d_gene: TRBD2
CDR3aa: CASSLGGTSGTYNEQFF
CDR3nt: TGTGCCAGCAGCTTAGGAGGGACTAGCGGGACTTACAATGAGCAGTTCTTC

j_gene: TRBJ2-1
abundance: -
v_gene: TRBV2
d_gene: -
CDR3aa: CASKKEPMGEQFF
CDR3nt: TGTGCCAGCAAGAAGGAGCCGATGGGTGAGCAGTTCTTC

j_gene: TRBJ2-5
abundance: -
v_gene: TRBV29-1
d_gene: TRBD2
CDR3aa: CSAEGLAGDDGETQYF
CDR3nt: TGCAGCGCGGAAGGCCTAGCGGGAGACGATGGGGAGACCCAGTACTTC

j_gene: TRBJ1-2
abundance: -
v_gene: TRBV6-5
d_gene: -
CDR3aa: CASAQRKVDYGYTF
CDR3nt: TGTGCCAGCGCCCAGAGGAAGGTCGACTATGGCTACACCTTC

j_gene: TRBJ1-1
abundance: -
v_gene: TRBV25-1
d_gene: -
CDR3aa: CASRARTPSNTEAFF
CDR3nt: TGTGCCAGCAGAGCCAGGACTCCCTCCAACACTGAAGCTTTCTTT

j_gene: TRBJ1-6
abundance: -
v_gene: TRBV7-2
d_gene: -
CDR3aa: CASSLALGWGLGSPLHF
CDR3nt: TGTGCCAGCAGCTTAGCCCTTGGTTGGGGGTTGGGTTCACCCCTCCACTTT

j_gene: TRBJ1-4
abundance: -
v_gene: TRBV5-1
d_gene: TRBD1
CDR3aa: CASSLQGDGLGEKLFF
CDR3nt: TGCGCCAGCAGCTTGCAGGGGGACGGATTAGGTGAAAAACTGTTTTTT

j_gene: TRBJ2-7
abundance: few
v_gene: TRBV19
d_gene: -
CDR3aa: CASSSQGSSYEQYF
CDR3nt: TGTGCCAGTAGCTCTCAGGGAAGCTCCTACGAGCAGTACTTC

j_gene: TRBJ1-2
abundance: -
v_gene: TRBV7-2
d_gene: TRBD1
CDR3aa: CASSLQGQGDRGYTF
CDR3nt: TGTGCCAGCAGCTTACAAGGACAGGGGGATCGTGGCTACACCTTC

j_gene: TRBJ2-6
abundance: -
v_gene: TRBV18
d_gene: -
CDR3aa: CASSPQGYGANVLTF
CDR3nt: TGTGCCAGCTCACCACAGGGTTATGGGGCCAACGTCCTGACTTTC

j_gene: TRBJ2-3
abundance: -
v_gene: TRBV27
d_gene: -
CDR3aa: CASRRQWPGSTDTQYF
CDR3nt: TGTGCCAGCAGACGACAGTGGCCGGGGAGCACAGATACGCAGTATTTT

j_gene: TRBJ1-1
abundance: few
v_gene: TRBV4-3
d_gene: TRBD1
CDR3aa: CASSRRGETEAFF
CDR3nt: TGCGCCAGCAGCCGCAGGGGGGAAACTGAAGCTTTCTTT

j_gene: TRBJ1-1
abundance: -
v_gene: TRBV14
d_gene: -
CDR3aa: CASSRKLSGGGRITEAFF
CDR3nt: TGTGCCAGCAGCCGCAAACTCTCCGGGGGGGGACGGATCACTGAAGCTTTCTTT

j_gene: TRBJ1-1
abundance: -
v_gene: TRBV27
d_gene: TRBD1
CDR3aa: CASSRQGTPEAFF
CDR3nt: TGTGCCAGCAGCCGACAGGGGACCCCTGAAGCTTTCTTT

j_gene: TRBJ2-7
abundance: -
v_gene: TRBV15
d_gene: -
CDR3aa: CATSRGPGWYEQYF
CDR3nt: TGTGCCACCAGCCGCGGCCCGGGTTGGTACGAGCAGTACTTC